A selection of T cell receptor beta chains follows, all from one sample in a study of T cell responses to AZD1222 COVID-19 vaccine. Clones were read by immunoSEQ multiplex PCR, and TCRdb kept only the in-frame ones, dropping some. The table has approximately 70,000 clones, 87% seen once. The specimen was peripheral blood, collected on day 0 of AZD1222 vaccination. The receptor set was obtained from an adult in good health. Each CDR3 is given with its conserved first and last residue. A D gene is named only where the DNA matches it firmly. Not every row has a clone size; where given, it reads once, few, many or a size class.

V	size	J	D	CDR3	DNA
TRBV6-1	.	TRBJ1-6	.	CASSEDPEVSPLHF	TGTGCCAGCAGTGAAGACCCCGAGGTCTCACCCCTCCACTTT
TRBV11-2	.	TRBJ2-3	.	CASSRRTATYTDTQYF	TGTGCCAGCAGCCGACGGACAGCCACCTACACAGATACGCAGTATTTT
TRBV7-6	once	TRBJ1-6	TRBD1	CASSLASSGTGVRSPLHF	TGTGCCAGCAGCTTAGCATCCAGCGGGACAGGGGTACGCTCACCCCTCCACTTT
TRBV27	.	TRBJ2-1	TRBD2	CASKLAMFVGRNEQFF	TGTGCCAGCAAACTAGCGATGTTTGTAGGGAGGAATGAGCAGTTCTTC
TRBV6-1	.	TRBJ2-3	.	CASSETLSDTQYF	TGTGCCAGCAGTGAAACACTTTCAGATACGCAGTATTTT
TRBV7-8	.	TRBJ1-3	.	CASSSTTSGNTIYF	TGTGCCAGCAGTTCCACAACCTCTGGAAACACCATATATTTT
TRBV28	.	TRBJ1-3	.	CASCSGWNTIYF	TGTGCCAGCTGCTCCGGCTGGAACACCATATATTTT
TRBV11-2	few	TRBJ2-1	TRBD1	CASSIRQGDYNEQFF	TGTGCCAGCAGTATAAGACAGGGGGACTACAATGAGCAGTTCTTC
TRBV5-1	.	TRBJ2-1	.	CASSLGLNDNEQFF	TGCGCCAGCAGCTTGGGCTTAAATGACAATGAGCAGTTCTTC
TRBV18	.	TRBJ1-6	TRBD1	CASSRGQAGSNSPLHF	TGTGCCAGCTCACGGGGACAGGCTGGCTCCAATTCACCCCTCCACTTT
TRBV15	.	TRBJ1-1	.	CATSRTGNTEAFF	TGTGCCACCAGCAGGACAGGGAACACTGAAGCTTTCTTT
TRBV5-5	.	TRBJ1-1	.	CASSLGFRGNTEAFF	TGTGCCAGCAGCTTGGGTTTTCGGGGGAACACTGAAGCTTTCTTT
TRBV5-1	.	TRBJ1-6	.	CASSLGGLTNSPLHF	TGCGCCAGCAGCTTAGGCGGACTGACGAATTCACCCCTCCACTTT
TRBV7-8	.	TRBJ1-2	TRBD1	CASSLVGTGSYGYTF	TGTGCCAGCAGCTTAGTCGGGACAGGGAGCTATGGCTACACCTTC
TRBV11-2	.	TRBJ1-5	TRBD1	CASARDRGYQPQHF	TGTGCCAGCGCACGGGACAGGGGATACCAGCCCCAGCATTTT
TRBV11-2	.	TRBJ1-2	.	CASSLDSMNYGYTF	TGTGCCAGCAGCTTAGATAGCATGAACTATGGCTACACCTTC
TRBV15	.	TRBJ1-4	.	CATSRDSSNEKLFF	TGTGCCACCAGCAGAGATTCATCGAATGAAAAACTGTTTTTT